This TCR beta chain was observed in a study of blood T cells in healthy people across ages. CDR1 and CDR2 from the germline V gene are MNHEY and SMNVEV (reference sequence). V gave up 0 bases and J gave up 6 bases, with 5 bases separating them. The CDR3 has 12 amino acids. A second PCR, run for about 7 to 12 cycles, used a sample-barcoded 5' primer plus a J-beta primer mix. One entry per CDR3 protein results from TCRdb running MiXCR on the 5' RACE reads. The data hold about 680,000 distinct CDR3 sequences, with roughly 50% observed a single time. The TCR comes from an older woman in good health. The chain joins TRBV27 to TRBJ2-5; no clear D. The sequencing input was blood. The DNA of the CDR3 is TGTGCCAGCAGTTTATCGAGACAGACCCAGTACTTC. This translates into CASSLSRQTQYF.